This T cell receptor (beta chain) was retrieved from a study of T-cell memory formation after mild COVID-19. TCRdb recomputed calls from the 5' RACE reads with MiXCR, one row per CDR3 protein. The sample lists 450,000 to 650,000 distinct CDR3 sequences, roughly 20% occurring once. This clonotype has more than one count but fewer than ten. Germline V gene data show CDR1 as SEHNR and CDR2 as FQNEAQ (reference sequence). This CDR3 contains 14 residues. Trimming left V 3 bases short and J 4 bases short, with 12 bases between. This receptor was identified in an adult woman who had mild COVID-19 (a few samples of this study predate the infection). Cell type and time point are not known. V is TRBV7-9 and J is TRBJ1-1; D is possibly TRBD1 (5 bases). The material sequenced was PBMCs or a T cell subset sorted from them (not recorded which). The CDR3 sequence: CASSLEGGGTEAFF. CDR3 DNA: TGTGCCAGCAGCTTGGAAGGTGGGGGCACTGAAGCTTTCTTT.